The rows below give T cell receptor beta chains drawn from one sample of a study of T cell responses to AZD1222 COVID-19 vaccine. Repertoires were generated with immunoSEQ multiplex PCR, while TCRdb's copy carries only in-frame clones and drops some. The sample has tens of thousands of clones; 80% to 90% are singletons. The material was peripheral blood, obtained 28 days after the second AZD1222 dose. These receptors came from an adult who received the AZD1222 COVID-19 vaccine. The CDR3 runs from the conserved cysteine through the conserved F or W. A D gene is named only where the DNA matches it firmly.

D: TRBD1
J: TRBJ1-5
V: TRBV6-1
CDR3: CASSGPGQNWGNQPQHF
DNA: TGTGCCAGCAGTGGACCGGGACAGAACTGGGGCAATCAGCCCCAGCATTTT

D: -
J: TRBJ2-5
V: TRBV5-1
CDR3: CASSLAEETQYF
DNA: TGCGCCAGCAGCTTGGCCGAGGAGACCCAGTACTTC

D: -
J: TRBJ2-1
V: TRBV28
CDR3: CASSLLSGYNEQFF
DNA: TGTGCCAGCAGTTTATTATCTGGGTACAATGAGCAGTTCTTC

D: -
J: TRBJ1-1
V: TRBV19
CDR3: CASSKVGLAEAFF
DNA: TGTGCCAGTAGTAAGGTCGGGTTAGCTGAAGCTTTCTTT

D: -
J: TRBJ2-2
V: TRBV13
CDR3: CASSLDTGELFF
DNA: TGTGCCAGCAGCCTAGACACCGGGGAGCTGTTTTTT

D: TRBD2
J: TRBJ2-1
V: TRBV5-1
CDR3: CASSLTSGNANEQFF
DNA: TGCGCCAGCAGCTTGACTAGCGGGAATGCGAATGAGCAGTTCTTC

D: TRBD1
J: TRBJ2-2
V: TRBV6-5
CDR3: CASNRDRVSAGELFF
DNA: TGTGCCAGCAACCGGGACAGGGTTAGCGCCGGGGAGCTGTTTTTT

D: -
J: TRBJ1-3
V: TRBV10-3
CDR3: CAISPGRSPGNTIYF
DNA: TGTGCCATCTCTCCCGGCCGATCACCTGGAAACACCATATATTTT

D: TRBD1
J: TRBJ2-7
V: TRBV3-1/TRBV3-2
CDR3: CASSQTNRGTYEQYF
DNA: TGTGCCAGCAGCCAAACTAACAGGGGAACCTACGAGCAGTACTTC

D: -
J: TRBJ2-7
V: TRBV28
CDR3: CASSLGAGPLYEQYF
DNA: TGTGCCAGCAGTTTGGGCGCGGGCCCCCTCTACGAGCAGTACTTC

D: -
J: TRBJ1-6
V: TRBV18
CDR3: CASSPGTSSPLHF
DNA: TGTGCCAGCTCACCGGGGACCAGTTCACCCCTCCACTTT

D: -
J: TRBJ1-2
V: TRBV12-3/TRBV12-4
CDR3: CASSPIVNYGYTF
DNA: TGTGCCAGCAGTCCAATCGTTAACTATGGCTACACCTTC

D: -
J: TRBJ2-6
V: TRBV5-1
CDR3: CASSLAGSGANVLTF
DNA: TGCGCCAGCAGCTTAGCGGGCTCTGGGGCCAACGTCCTGACTTTC

D: TRBD2
J: TRBJ2-1
V: TRBV27
CDR3: CASVPLAGKYNEQFF
DNA: TGTGCCAGCGTGCCCTTAGCGGGTAAATACAATGAGCAGTTCTTC

D: -
J: TRBJ1-4
V: TRBV29-1
CDR3: CSVEDGGEKLFF
DNA: TGCAGCGTTGAAGATGGGGGGGAAAAACTGTTTTTT

D: -
J: TRBJ1-1
V: TRBV7-3
CDR3: CASSLGRGNTEAFF
DNA: TGTGCCAGCAGCTTAGGTAGGGGGAACACTGAAGCTTTCTTT

D: TRBD2
J: TRBJ2-7
V: TRBV28
CDR3: CASNPPGLAGASYEQYF
DNA: TGTGCCAGCAATCCCCCGGGACTAGCGGGAGCCTCGTACGAGCAGTACTTC

D: -
J: TRBJ2-7
V: TRBV20-1
CDR3: CSASALGQSYEQYF
DNA: TGCAGTGCTAGTGCATTAGGGCAGTCTTACGAGCAGTACTTC